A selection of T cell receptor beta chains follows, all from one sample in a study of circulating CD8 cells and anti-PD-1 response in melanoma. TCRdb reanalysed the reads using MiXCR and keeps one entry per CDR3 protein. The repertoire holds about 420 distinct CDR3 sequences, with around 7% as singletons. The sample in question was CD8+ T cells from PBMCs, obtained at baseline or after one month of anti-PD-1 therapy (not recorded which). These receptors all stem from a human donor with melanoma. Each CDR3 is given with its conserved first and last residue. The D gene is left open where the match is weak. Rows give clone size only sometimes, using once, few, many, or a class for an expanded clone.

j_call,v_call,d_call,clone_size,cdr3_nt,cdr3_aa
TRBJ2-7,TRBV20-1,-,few,TGCAGTGCCCCAACCTCGGGCAGGGGGGTTCACGAGCAGTACTTC,CSAPTSGRGVHEQYF
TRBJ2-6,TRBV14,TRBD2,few,TGTGCCAGCAGCCACGGCGGGAGGGCTGGGGCCAACGTCCTGACTTTC,CASSHGGRAGANVLTF
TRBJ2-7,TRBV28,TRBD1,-,TGTGCCAGCGGTTTCGGGTATGGACAGGTTCCTTACGAGCAGTACTTC,CASGFGYGQVPYEQYF
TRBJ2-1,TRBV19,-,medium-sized,TGTGCCACGGACAACGCTAAGAACAATGAGCAGTTCTTC,CATDNAKNNEQFF
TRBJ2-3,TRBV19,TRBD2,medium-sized,TGTGCCAGTACCCTTTGGGGGGGGGCAGATACGCAGTATTTT,CASTLWGGADTQYF
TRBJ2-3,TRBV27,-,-,TGTGCCAGCAGTACGACCCCCCCCAGCACAGATACGCAGTATTTT,CASSTTPPSTDTQYF
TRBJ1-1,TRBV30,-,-,TGTGCCTTATCAGGGATTTGGGCTGAAGCTTTCTTT,CALSGIWAEAFF
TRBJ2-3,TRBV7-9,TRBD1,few,TGTGCCAGCAGCGGACCCGGGACAGCTAGCACAGATACGCAGTATTTT,CASSGPGTASTDTQYF
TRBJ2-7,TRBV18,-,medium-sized,TGTGCCAGCTCACCAAGCGGTTACTCCTACGAGCAGTACTTC,CASSPSGYSYEQYF
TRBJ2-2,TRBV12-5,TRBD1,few,TGTGCTAGTGGTACCGGGACAGGGGGAGCCGGGGAGCTGTTTTTT,CASGTGTGGAGELFF
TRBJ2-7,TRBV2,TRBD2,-,TGTGCCAGCAGTGAAGCGCCTAGCGGGGGATACGAGCAGTACTTC,CASSEAPSGGYEQYF
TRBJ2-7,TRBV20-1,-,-,TGCAGTGCTAGACCGCGGATGCCCTACGAGCAGTACTTC,CSARPRMPYEQYF
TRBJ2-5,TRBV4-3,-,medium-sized,TGCGCCAGCAGCCAAGAGGGGCGGCGGGGAGAGACCCAGTACTTC,CASSQEGRRGETQYF
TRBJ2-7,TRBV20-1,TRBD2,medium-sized,TGCAGTGCTAGAGATGTCGGGGGGGCGCTCACCTACGAGCAGTACTTC,CSARDVGGALTYEQYF
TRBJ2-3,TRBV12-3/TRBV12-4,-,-,TGTGCCAGCAGTTTTCCCGGGGATACGCAGTATTTT,CASSFPGDTQYF
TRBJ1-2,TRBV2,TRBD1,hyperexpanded,TGTGCCAGCAGAGGTACAGGGGGCAATAACTATGGCTACACCTTC,CASRGTGGNNYGYTF
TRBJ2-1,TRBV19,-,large,TGTGCCAGTAGTATAGCGAGAAATGAGCAGTTCTTC,CASSIARNEQFF
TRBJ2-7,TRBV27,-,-,TGTGCCAGCAGCCTTAAGCCGGGGTCCTACGAGCAGTACTTC,CASSLKPGSYEQYF
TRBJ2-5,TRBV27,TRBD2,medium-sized,TGTGCCAGTTCACCCACGGTAGCGGGGGCAGAGACCCAGTACTTC,CASSPTVAGAETQYF
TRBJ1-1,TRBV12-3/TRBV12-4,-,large,TGTGCCAGCAGTTTCGGGGGCGGGAACACTGAAGCTTTCTTT,CASSFGGGNTEAFF
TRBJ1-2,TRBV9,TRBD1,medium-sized,TGTGCCAGCAGCGTCGGCCTTGGGACAGAGCTCCTTGGCTACACCTTC,CASSVGLGTELLGYTF
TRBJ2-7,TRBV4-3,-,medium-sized,TGCGCCAGCAGCCTATGGGACGGGACCCCCGCTGAGCAGTACTTC,CASSLWDGTPAEQYF
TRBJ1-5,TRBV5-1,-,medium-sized,TGCGCCAGCAGCTGGCTGGGACAAGGGCAGCCCCAGCATTTT,CASSWLGQGQPQHF
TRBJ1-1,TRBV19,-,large,TGTGCCAGTAGTATAGGGAGGGGAAACACTGAAGCTTTCTTT,CASSIGRGNTEAFF
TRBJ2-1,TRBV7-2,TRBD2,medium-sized,TGTGCCAGCAGCCATCTAGCGGGGGGGTACAATGAGCAGTTCTTC,CASSHLAGGYNEQFF
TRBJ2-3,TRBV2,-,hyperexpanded,TGTGCCAGCAGTGGCCTCGCGTCTAGCACAGATACGCAGTATTTT,CASSGLASSTDTQYF
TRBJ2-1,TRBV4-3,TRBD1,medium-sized,TGCGCCAGCAGCCAGGGACAGCATGACAATGAGCAGTTCTTC,CASSQGQHDNEQFF
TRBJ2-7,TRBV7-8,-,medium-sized,TGTGCCAGCAGCCTACCCCCGTACGAGCAGTACTTC,CASSLPPYEQYF
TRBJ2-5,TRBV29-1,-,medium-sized,TGCAGCGTTGGGGGAGATACTAGCATGCTGCAAGAGACCCAGTACTTC,CSVGGDTSMLQETQYF
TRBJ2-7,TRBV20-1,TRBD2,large,TGCAGTGCTAGAAATCTAGCGGGGGTCCCCTCCTACGAGCAGTACTTC,CSARNLAGVPSYEQYF
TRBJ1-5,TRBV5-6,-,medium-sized,TGTGCCAGCAGCTTGGGTAGGGATGATCAGCCCCAGCATTTT,CASSLGRDDQPQHF
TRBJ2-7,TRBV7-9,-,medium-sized,TGTGCCAGCAGCAAACTCCCCAGGGCCCACGAGCAGTACTTC,CASSKLPRAHEQYF
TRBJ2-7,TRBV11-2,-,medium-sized,TGTGCCAGCAGCTCGACCCTCAACATCCCTTACGAGCAGTACTTC,CASSSTLNIPYEQYF
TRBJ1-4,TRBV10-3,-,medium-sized,TGTGCCATCAGTGGAGAGTTTTGGGAAAGACTGTTTTTT,CAISGEFWERLFF
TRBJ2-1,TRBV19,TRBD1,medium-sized,TGTGCCAGTAGTATACTAGGCCGGTACAGGGGAAGTGACAATGAGCAGTTCTTC,CASSILGRYRGSDNEQFF
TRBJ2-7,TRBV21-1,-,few,TGTGCCAGCAGCAAAGCGCCCTACAGGGGGCGAGGGTACGAGCAGTACTTC,CASSKAPYRGRGYEQYF
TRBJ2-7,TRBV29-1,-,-,TGCAGCGTTGCGGGGAGAACCTCCTACGAGCAGTACTTC,CSVAGRTSYEQYF